The 4 T cell receptor beta chains given below trace back to one sample, sequenced in a study of T-cell reconstitution after alpha-beta-depleted transplantation in children. Preparation of the TCRbeta library involved a method that used unique molecular identifiers. TCRdb recomputed calls from the PCR reads with MiXCR, one row per CDR3 protein. The profile shows approximately 520,000 distinct CDR3 sequences, 32% of them singletons. The specimen was PBMCs from the stem cell graft donor, collected from the stem cell graft. These receptors were collected from a human donor who donated a stem cell graft to a child with aplastic anemia.

CDR3 region: CASSLGGPEQYF. The CDR3 DNA sequence: TGTGCCAGCAGTTTAGGAGGGCCCGAGCAGTACTTC. This sequence joins TRBV27 and TRBJ2-7; possible D gene TRBD2, 6 bases. V lost 2 bases and J 6 bases, leaving 8 bases between the germline ends. The CDR3 runs to 12 residues. The germline CDR1 and CDR2 sequences are MNHEY and SMNVEV (reference sequence).

The J gene is TRBJ2-3, the V gene TRBV24-1, with D maybe TRBD1 (6 bases). The V and J ends lost 0 bases and 2 bases respectively, with 14 bases between them. CDR1 is KGHDR and CDR2 is SFDVKD in the germline V gene. This CDR3 comprises 17 residues. The CDR3 coding sequence is TGTGCCACCAGTGATTTGGGGGGCGAGGATTACACAGATACGCAGTATTTT. Amino acids: CATSDLGGEDYTDTQYF.

The rearrangement links TRBV12-3 or TRBV12-4 to TRBJ2-2; no firm D call. Trimming removed 5 bases at V and 0 bases at J, with 16 bases between. This CDR3 has 17 residues. Here the CDR3 DNA reads TGTGCCAGCAGTCCACCGGCATACGCCTCGAACACCGGGGAGCTGTTTTTT. This encodes CASSPPAYASNTGELFF.

In this sample, this clonotype turned up a few times. The chain employs TRBV29-1 and TRBJ2-1, with TRBD2 matching over 9 bases. Trimming took 0 bases from V and 8 from J; bases not matched to a gene: 8. This CDR3 spans 15 amino acids. The germline V gene encodes CDR1 SQVTM and CDR2 ANQGSEA. The CDR3 loop reads CSVEDPTTSGDEQFF. The CDR3 DNA reads as TGCAGCGTTGAAGATCCGACGACTAGCGGTGATGAGCAGTTCTTC.